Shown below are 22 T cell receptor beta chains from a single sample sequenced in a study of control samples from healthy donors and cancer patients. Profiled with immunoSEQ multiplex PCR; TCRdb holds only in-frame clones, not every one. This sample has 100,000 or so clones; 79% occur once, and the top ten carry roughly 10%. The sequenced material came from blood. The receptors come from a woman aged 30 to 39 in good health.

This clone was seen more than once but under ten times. The CDR3 protein is CASSDGTSGFYNEQFF. As DNA, the CDR3 is TGTGCCAGCAGTGATGGGACTAGCGGGTTTTACAATGAGCAGTTCTTC. This chain uses TRBV2 with TRBJ2-1; 12 bases map to TRBD2. The CDR3 contains 16 residues. The trim removed 3 bases at V and 4 bases at J, leaving 4 bases unmatched. In germline, CDR1 is SNHLY, CDR2 FYNNEI. Variable domain in full (rest from reference TRBV2 and TRBJ2-1): EPEVTQTPSHQVTQMGQEVILRCVPISNHLYFYWYRQILGQKVEFLVSFYNNEISEKSEIFDDQFSVERPDGSNFTLKIRSTKLEDSAMYFCASSDGTSGFYNEQFFGPGTRLTVL.

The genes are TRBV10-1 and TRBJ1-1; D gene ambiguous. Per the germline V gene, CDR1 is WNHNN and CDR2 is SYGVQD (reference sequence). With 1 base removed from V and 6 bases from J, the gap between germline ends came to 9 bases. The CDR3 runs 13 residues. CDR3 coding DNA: TGCGCCAGCAGTGAGTTCGACGGCGCTGAAGCTTTCTTT. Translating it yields CASSEFDGAEAFF.

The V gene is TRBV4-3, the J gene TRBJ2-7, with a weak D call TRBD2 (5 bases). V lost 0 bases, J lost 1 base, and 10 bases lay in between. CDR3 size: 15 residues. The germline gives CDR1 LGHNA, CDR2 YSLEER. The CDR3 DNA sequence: TGCGCCAGCAGCCAAGAGCGGGTAGGTTCCTACGAGCAGTACTTC. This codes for CASSQERVGSYEQYF.

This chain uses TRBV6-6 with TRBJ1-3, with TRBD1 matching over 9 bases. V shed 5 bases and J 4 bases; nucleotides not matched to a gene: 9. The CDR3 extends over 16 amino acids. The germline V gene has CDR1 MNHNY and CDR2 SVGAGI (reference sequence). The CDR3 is CASSGGTGRGGNTIYF. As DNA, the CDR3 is TGTGCCAGCAGTGGAGGGACAGGGCGAGGGGGAAACACCATATATTTT.

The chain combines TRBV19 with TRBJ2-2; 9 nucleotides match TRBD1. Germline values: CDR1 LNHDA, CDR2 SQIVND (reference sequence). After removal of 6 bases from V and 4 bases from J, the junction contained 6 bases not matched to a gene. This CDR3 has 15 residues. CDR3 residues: CASSGQGLGTGELFF. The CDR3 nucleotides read TGTGCCAGTAGCGGACAGGGGTTAGGCACCGGGGAGCTGTTTTTT.

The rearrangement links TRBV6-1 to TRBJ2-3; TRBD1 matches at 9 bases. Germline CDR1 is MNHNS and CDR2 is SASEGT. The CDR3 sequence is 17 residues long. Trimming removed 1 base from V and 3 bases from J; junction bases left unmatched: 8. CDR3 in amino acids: CASSEDLRDRVTDTQYF. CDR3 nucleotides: TGTGCCAGCAGTGAAGACCTCCGGGACAGGGTTACAGATACGCAGTATTTT.

CDR3 residues: CASQTGPNTEAFF. As DNA, the CDR3 is TGTGCCAGCCAAACAGGGCCGAACACTGAAGCTTTCTTT. The chain uses TRBV6-5 and TRBJ1-1, with D tentatively TRBD1 (6 bases). Germline V lookup: CDR1 MNHEY, CDR2 SVGAGI. The CDR3 loop spans 13 amino acids. Between the trimmed V and J ends, which lost 8 bases and 1 base, there was a span of 11 bases.

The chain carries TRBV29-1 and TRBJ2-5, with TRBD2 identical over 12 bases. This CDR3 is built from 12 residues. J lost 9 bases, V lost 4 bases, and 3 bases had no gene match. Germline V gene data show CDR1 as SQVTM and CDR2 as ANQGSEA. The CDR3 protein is CSVGPSGGAQYF. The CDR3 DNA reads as TGCAGCGTTGGACCTAGCGGGGGGGCCCAGTACTTC.

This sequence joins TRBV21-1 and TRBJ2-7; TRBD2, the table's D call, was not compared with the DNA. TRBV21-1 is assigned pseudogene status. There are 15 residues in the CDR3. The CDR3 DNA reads TGTGCCAGCAGCAAACCTGGGGGGAGTCCCTACGAGCAGTACTTC. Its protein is CASSKPGGSPYEQYF.

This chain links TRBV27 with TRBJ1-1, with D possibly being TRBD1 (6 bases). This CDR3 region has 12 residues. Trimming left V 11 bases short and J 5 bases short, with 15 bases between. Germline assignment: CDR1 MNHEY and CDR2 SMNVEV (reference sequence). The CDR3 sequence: CARRGRQTEAFF. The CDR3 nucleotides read TGTGCCCGAAGGGGGAGGCAGACTGAAGCTTTCTTT.

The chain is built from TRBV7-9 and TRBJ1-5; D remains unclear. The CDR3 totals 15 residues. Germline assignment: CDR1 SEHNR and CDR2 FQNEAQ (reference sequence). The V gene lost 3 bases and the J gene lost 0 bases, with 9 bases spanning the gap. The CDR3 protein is CASSFSGNSNQPQHF. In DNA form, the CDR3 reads TGTGCCAGCAGCTTTAGTGGGAATAGCAATCAGCCCCAGCATTTT. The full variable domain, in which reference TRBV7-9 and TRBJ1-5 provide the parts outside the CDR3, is DTGVSQNPRHKITKRGQNVTFRCDPISEHNRLYWYRQTLGQGPEFLTYFQNEAQLEKSRLLSDRFSAERPKGSFSTLEIQRTEQGDSAMYLCASSFSGNSNQPQHFGDGTRLSIL.

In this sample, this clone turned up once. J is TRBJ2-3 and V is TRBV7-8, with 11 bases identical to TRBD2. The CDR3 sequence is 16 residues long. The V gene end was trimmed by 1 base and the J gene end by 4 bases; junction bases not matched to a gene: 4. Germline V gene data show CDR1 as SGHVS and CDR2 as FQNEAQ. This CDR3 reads CASSLVSGGGADTQYF. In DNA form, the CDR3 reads TGTGCCAGCAGCTTAGTTAGCGGGGGGGGAGCAGATACGCAGTATTTT.

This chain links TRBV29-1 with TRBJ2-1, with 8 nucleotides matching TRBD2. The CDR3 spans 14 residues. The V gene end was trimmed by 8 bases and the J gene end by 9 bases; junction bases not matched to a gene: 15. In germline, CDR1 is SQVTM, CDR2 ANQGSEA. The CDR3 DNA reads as TGCAGCACGGTCCGGGGGGGGCCCTTTGGTGAGCAGTTCTTC. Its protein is CSTVRGGPFGEQFF.

CDR3 DNA sequence: TGTGCCAGCAGCAAAGGACAGGGGAGTTATGGCTACACCTTC. This gives the protein CASSKGQGSYGYTF. The chain joins TRBV7-9 to TRBJ1-2; TRBD1 matches 9 bases. CDR1 is SEHNR, CDR2 FQNEAQ, per germline (reference sequence). The CDR3 is 14 amino acids. The V segment lost 5 bases and the J segment 5 bases; nucleotides outside the gene matches: 6.

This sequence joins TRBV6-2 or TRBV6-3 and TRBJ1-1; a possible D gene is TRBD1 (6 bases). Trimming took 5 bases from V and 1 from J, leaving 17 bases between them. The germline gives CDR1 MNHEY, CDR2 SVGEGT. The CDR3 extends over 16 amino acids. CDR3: CASSLTGFPPNTEAFF. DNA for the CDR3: TGTGCCAGCAGTCTCACAGGGTTTCCCCCGAACACTGAAGCTTTCTTT.

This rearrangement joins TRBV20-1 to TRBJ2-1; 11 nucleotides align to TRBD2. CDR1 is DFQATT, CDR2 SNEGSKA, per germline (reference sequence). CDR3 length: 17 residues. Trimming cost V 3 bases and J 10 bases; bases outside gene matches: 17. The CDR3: CSASSRGLAGGNSEQFF. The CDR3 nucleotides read TGCAGTGCTAGTTCCCGTGGTCTAGCGGGGGGTAATAGCGAGCAGTTCTTC.

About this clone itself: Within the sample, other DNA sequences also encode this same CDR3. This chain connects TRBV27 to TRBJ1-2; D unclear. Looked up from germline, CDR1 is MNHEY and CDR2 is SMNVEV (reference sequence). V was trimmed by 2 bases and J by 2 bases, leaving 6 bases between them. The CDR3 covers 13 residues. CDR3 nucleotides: TGTGCCAGCAGTTTAAGGCAAAACTATGGCTACACCTTC. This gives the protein CASSLRQNYGYTF.

The CDR3 bases are TGTGCCAGTAGCGCGGGACAGGGGAACCAAGAGACCCAGTACTTC. Translated, it gives CASSAGQGNQETQYF. J is TRBJ2-5 and V is TRBV19; 10 bases map to TRBD1. The V and J ends lost 6 bases and 0 bases, in that order; junction bases with no gene match: 4. CDR1 LNHDA and CDR2 SQIVND come from the germline V gene (reference sequence). The CDR3 covers 15 residues.

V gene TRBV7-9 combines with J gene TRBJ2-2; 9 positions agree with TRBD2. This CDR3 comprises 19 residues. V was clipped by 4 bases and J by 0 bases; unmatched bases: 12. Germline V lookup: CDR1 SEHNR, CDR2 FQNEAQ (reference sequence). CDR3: CASSSSGGLKNTNTGELFF. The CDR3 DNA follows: TGTGCCAGCAGCTCCAGCGGGGGGCTAAAAAACACGAACACCGGGGAGCTGTTTTTT.

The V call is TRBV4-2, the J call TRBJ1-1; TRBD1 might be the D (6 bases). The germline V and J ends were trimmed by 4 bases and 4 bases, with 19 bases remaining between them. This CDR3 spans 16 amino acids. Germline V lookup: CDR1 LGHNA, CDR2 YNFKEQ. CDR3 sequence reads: CASSPGQIDTATEAFF. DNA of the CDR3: TGTGCCAGCAGCCCTGGACAGATAGATACGGCCACTGAAGCTTTCTTT.

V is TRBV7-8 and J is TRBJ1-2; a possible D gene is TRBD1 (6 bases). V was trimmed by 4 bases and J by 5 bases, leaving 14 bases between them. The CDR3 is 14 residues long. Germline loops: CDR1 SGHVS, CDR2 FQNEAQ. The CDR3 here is CASSSRGGQYGYTF. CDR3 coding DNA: TGTGCCAGCAGCTCTCGAGGAGGACAGTATGGCTACACCTTC.

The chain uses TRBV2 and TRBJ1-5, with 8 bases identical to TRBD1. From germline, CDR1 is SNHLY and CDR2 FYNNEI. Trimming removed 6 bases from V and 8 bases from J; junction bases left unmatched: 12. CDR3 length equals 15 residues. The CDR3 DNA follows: TGTGCCAGCAGCGAGGGCCACGACAGGGGTGAGCCCCAGCATTTT. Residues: CASSEGHDRGEPQHF.